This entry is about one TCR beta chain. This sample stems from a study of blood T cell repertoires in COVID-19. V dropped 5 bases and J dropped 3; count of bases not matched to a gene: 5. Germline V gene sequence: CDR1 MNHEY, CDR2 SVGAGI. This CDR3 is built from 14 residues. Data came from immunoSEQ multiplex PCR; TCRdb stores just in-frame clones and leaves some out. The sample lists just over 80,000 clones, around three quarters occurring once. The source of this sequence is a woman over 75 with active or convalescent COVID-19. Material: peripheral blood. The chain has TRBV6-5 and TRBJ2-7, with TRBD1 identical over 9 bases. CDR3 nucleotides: TGTGCCAGCAGTCCGCCGACAGGGGGCTACGAGCAGTACTTC. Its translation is CASSPPTGGYEQYF.